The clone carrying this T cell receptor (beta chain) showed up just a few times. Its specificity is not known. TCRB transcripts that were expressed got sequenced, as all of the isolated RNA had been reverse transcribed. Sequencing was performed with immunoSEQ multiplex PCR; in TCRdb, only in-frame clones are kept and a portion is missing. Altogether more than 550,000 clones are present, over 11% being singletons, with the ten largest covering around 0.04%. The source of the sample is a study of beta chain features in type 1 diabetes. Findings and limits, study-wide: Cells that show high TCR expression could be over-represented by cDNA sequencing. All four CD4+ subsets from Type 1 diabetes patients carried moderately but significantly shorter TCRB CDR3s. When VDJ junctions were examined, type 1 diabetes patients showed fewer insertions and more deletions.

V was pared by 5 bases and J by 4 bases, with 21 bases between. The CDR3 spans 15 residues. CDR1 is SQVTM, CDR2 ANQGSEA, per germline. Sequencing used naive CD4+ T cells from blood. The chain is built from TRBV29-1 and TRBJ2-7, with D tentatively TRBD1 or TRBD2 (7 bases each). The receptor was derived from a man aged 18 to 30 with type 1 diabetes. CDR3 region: CSVSPGGQGEYEQYF. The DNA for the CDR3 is TGCAGCGTTTCCCCCGGGGGGCAGGGGGAATACGAGCAGTACTTC.